Following are 16 T cell receptor beta chains from one sample sequenced in a study of blood T cell repertoires in COVID-19 (dated by TCRdb to the early 2020s). The library was built by means of the immunoSEQ multiplex PCR assay. Held by TCRdb, this immuneACCESS table contains in-frame sequences only and omits some clones. Under half of the omission traces to an unresolved V gene where checked; the cause of the rest is unknown. A total of about 160,000 clones appear in this sample, 80% to 90% of them only once. The ten largest clones add up to roughly 19% of the sample. Source material: peripheral blood. Source of these receptors: a woman older than 75 with acute or convalescent COVID-19.

The rearrangement uses TRBV28 and TRBJ2-3; possibly TRBD2 for D (6 bases). With 2 bases removed from V and 2 bases from J, the gap between germline ends came to 8 bases. This CDR3 contains 14 residues. Germline-derived CDR1 and CDR2 are MDHEN and SYDVKM. The CDR3 region has the DNA TGTGCCAGCAGTTTAGCGGGGACCACAGATACGCAGTATTTT. Residues: CASSLAGTTDTQYF.

V and J are TRBV6-5 and TRBJ1-2; D is unresolved. CDR1 MNHEY and CDR2 SVGAGI come from the germline V gene. The V and J ends lost 0 bases and 9 bases respectively, with 11 bases between them. The CDR3 consists of 13 residues. CDR3 sequence (DNA): TGTGCCAGCAGTTACTCGACCGGGAATCGCTACACCTTC. Its protein product is CASSYSTGNRYTF.

The rearrangement joins TRBV7-9 to TRBJ2-7; tentative D call: TRBD1 (5 bases). Germline-derived CDR1 and CDR2 are SEHNR and FQNEAQ (reference sequence). This CDR3 has 19 residues. Deletions cut 1 base from V and 1 base from J, with 23 bases between. The CDR3 loop is CASSLVITMVGRESYEQYF. The CDR3 DNA reads TGTGCCAGCAGCTTAGTTATAACGATGGTCGGCAGGGAATCCTACGAGCAGTACTTC.

This clone appeared a single time. The gene calls are TRBV19 and TRBJ1-1, with unresolved D. Germline assignment: CDR1 LNHDA and CDR2 SQIVND (reference sequence). Between the trimmed V and J ends, which lost 7 bases and 8 bases, there was a span of 23 bases. This CDR3 is 15 amino acids long. The CDR3 DNA sequence: TGTGCCAGTACTCCAGAACTACCCCCGGGAGACGAAGCTTTCTTT. This encodes CASTPELPPGDEAFF.

This chain links TRBV2 with TRBJ1-5; D is possibly TRBD1 (5 bases). Germline V lookup: CDR1 SNHLY, CDR2 FYNNEI. There are 17 residues in the CDR3. Trimming left V 5 bases short and J 0 bases short, with 17 bases between. The CDR3 protein is CASSFSGLLNSNQPQHF. The CDR3 nucleotides are TGTGCCAGCAGTTTTTCGGGACTCCTAAATAGCAATCAGCCCCAGCATTTT.

This clone was detected once. The V gene is TRBV6-5, the J gene TRBJ2-5; 8 nucleotides match TRBD2. Germline loops: CDR1 MNHEY, CDR2 SVGAGI. The CDR3 runs to 14 residues. Trimming cost V 8 bases and J 1 base; bases outside gene matches: 6. CDR3 nucleotides: TGTGCCAGCGCGATAGCGGGGACCCAAGAGACCCAGTACTTC. Residues: CASAIAGTQETQYF.

The chain joins TRBV7-6 to TRBJ2-7, with D possibly TRBD1 on 5 matching bases. Per the germline V gene, CDR1 is SGHVS and CDR2 is FNYEAQ. The CDR3 length is 14 residues. Trimming stripped 2 bases from V and 4 bases from J, with 12 bases between. CDR3 in amino acids: CASSLYQGRYEQYF. The CDR3 coding sequence is TGTGCCAGCAGCTTATATCAGGGCCGATACGAGCAGTACTTC.

The V call is TRBV14, the J call TRBJ1-2; a possible D gene is TRBD1 (6 bases). Per germline, CDR1 SGHDN and CDR2 FVKESK. V lost 4 bases to trimming and J lost 2 bases, with 11 bases between them. The CDR3 spans 14 residues. The DNA for the CDR3 is TGTGCCAGCAGCCCTTTCGGACAGAACTATGGCTACACCTTC. Encoded protein: CASSPFGQNYGYTF.

This clone has a single count. The genes are TRBV5-1 and TRBJ1-1; 9 bases align to TRBD1. The CDR3 extends over 13 amino acids. Germline CDR1 and CDR2: SGHRS and YFSETQ. V gave up 1 base and J gave up 10 bases; unmatched junction bases: 5. CDR3 nucleotide sequence: TGCGCCAGCAGCTTGTTTGCGGGACAGGGAGCTTTCTTT. This gives the protein CASSLFAGQGAFF.

This clone was recorded only once. This sequence joins TRBV5-5 and TRBJ2-5, with 8 nucleotides matching TRBD1. V was clipped by 2 bases and J by 4 bases; unmatched bases: 10. Germline-derived CDR1 and CDR2 are SGHKS and YYEKEE (reference sequence). CDR3 length: 16 amino acids. The CDR3 loop is CASSFRPGRGPETQYF. The CDR3 DNA follows: TGTGCCAGCAGCTTTAGGCCCGGCAGGGGGCCAGAGACCCAGTACTTC.

This sequence joins TRBV3-1 (or the pseudogene TRBV3-2) and TRBJ1-2; D call uncertain. CDR3 length equals 14 residues. Deletions cut 1 base from V and 4 bases from J, with 10 bases between. Germline V gene lookup returns CDR1 LGHDT and CDR2 YNNKEL (reference sequence). CDR3: CASSQAGRGYGYTF. The CDR3 coding sequence is TGTGCCAGCAGCCAAGCCGGGAGAGGCTATGGCTACACCTTC.

This chain links TRBV9 with TRBJ2-1, with 12 nucleotides matching TRBD2. The CDR3 consists of 16 residues. V shed 3 bases and J 6 bases; nucleotides not matched to a gene: 7. The germline CDR1 and CDR2 sequences are SGDLS and YYNGEE. DNA for the CDR3: TGTGCCAGCAGCGCTATAACTAGCGGGAGGCTCAATGAGCAGTTCTTC. Translation gives CASSAITSGRLNEQFF.

This clone appeared a single time. A read error may account for a junction end that differs from germline. This chain's CDR3 is CASSLTVNQQSLF. For the CDR3, the DNA is TGCGCCAGCAGCTTAACAGTCAACCAACAATCGCTCTTC. This chain connects TRBV5-1 to TRBJ2-7; no clear D. The CDR3 totals 13 residues. CDR1 and CDR2 from the germline V gene are SGHRS and YFSETQ.

The chain couples TRBV5-6 to TRBJ2-7; perhaps TRBD1 as D (5 bases). Germline V CDR1 and CDR2: SGHDT, YYEEEE. The CDR3 runs to 13 residues. The germline V and J ends were trimmed by 1 base and 5 bases, with 10 bases remaining between them. Here the CDR3 DNA reads TGTGCCAGCAGCTTGAGGGGTATAAACGAGCAGTACTTC. The encoded protein is CASSLRGINEQYF. The whole variable domain, remainder taken from reference TRBV5-6 and TRBJ2-7, is DAGVTQSPTHLIKTRGQQVTLRCSPKSGHDTVSWYQQALGQGPQFIFQYYEEEERQRGNFPDRFSGHQFPNYSSELNVNALLLGDSALYLCASSLRGINEQYFGPGTRLTVT.

The chain has TRBV18 and TRBJ2-1, with TRBD1 identical over 9 bases. The CDR3 covers 16 residues. Germline V gene data show CDR1 as KGHSH and CDR2 as LQKENI. J was trimmed by 9 bases and V by 3 bases; bases with no gene match: 12. The CDR3: CASSPAGQGGRGEQFF. The CDR3 nucleotides read TGTGCCAGCTCACCGGCGGGACAGGGAGGACGAGGTGAGCAGTTCTTC. The full variable domain, its missing parts supplied by reference TRBV18 and TRBJ2-1, is NAGVMQNPRHLVRRRGQEARLRCSPMKGHSHVYWYRQLPEEGLKFMVYLQKENIIDESGMPKERFSAEFPKEGPSILRIQQVVRGDSAAYFCASSPAGQGGRGEQFFGPGTRLTVL.

The chain carries TRBV19 and TRBJ2-1; 11 positions agree with TRBD2. Unmatched junction bases numbered 6, after V lost 6 bases and J lost 2 bases. The CDR3 totals 16 residues. CDR1 LNHDA and CDR2 SQIVND come from the germline V gene (reference sequence). This CDR3 is CASSQTTSGTYNEQFF. CDR3 DNA: TGTGCCAGTAGCCAAACGACTAGCGGGACCTACAATGAGCAGTTCTTC.